The entry below describes one TCR beta chain. The data were taken from a study of blood T cell repertoires in COVID-19. Study background: COVID-19 samples collected from the United States, Italy and Spain covered acute and convalescent phases. PBMCs, B-cell-depleted T cells, or T cells were the source of the cDNA or gDNA that made up the material.

Trimming cost V 5 bases and J 0 bases; bases outside gene matches: 3. CDR1 MNHEY and CDR2 SVGAGI come from the germline V gene. The CDR3 sequence is 14 residues long. In the study's own analysis: Counts of nucleated cells, estimated from reference gene primer amplification, were obtained. Assay used: immunoSEQ multiplex PCR; TCRdb lists only in-frame clones, some missing. That table furnishes V, J and clone size, whereas the DNA furnished D and trimming. The table lists about 59,000 clones, roughly nine tenths of them singletons. The chain recombines TRBV6-5 with TRBJ1-1; TRBD1 matches at 7 bases. Sequencing was done on a sample of peripheral blood. The TCR was taken from a man aged 80 or over in a cohort sampled during active COVID-19. CDR3 protein: CASSRDRVNTEAFF. The DNA for the CDR3 is TGTGCCAGCAGTCGCGACAGGGTGAACACTGAAGCTTTCTTT.